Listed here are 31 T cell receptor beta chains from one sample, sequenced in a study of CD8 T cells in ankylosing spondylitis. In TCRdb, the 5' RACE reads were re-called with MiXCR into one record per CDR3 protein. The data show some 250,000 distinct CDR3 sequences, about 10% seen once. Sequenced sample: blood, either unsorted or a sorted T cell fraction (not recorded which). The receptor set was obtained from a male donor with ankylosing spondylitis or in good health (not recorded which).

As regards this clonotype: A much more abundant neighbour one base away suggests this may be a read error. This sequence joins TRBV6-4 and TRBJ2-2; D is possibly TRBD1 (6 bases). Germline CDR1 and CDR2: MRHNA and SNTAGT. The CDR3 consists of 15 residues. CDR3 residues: CASSLEAGVAGEPFF. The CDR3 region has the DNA TGTGCCAGCAGTCTTGAGGCAGGGGTTGCCGGGGAGCCGTTTTTT.

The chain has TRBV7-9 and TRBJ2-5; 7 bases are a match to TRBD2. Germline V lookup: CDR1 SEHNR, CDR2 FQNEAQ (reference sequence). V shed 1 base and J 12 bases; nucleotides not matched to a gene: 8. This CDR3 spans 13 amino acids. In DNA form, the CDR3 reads TGTGCCAGCAGCTTAGGCCCCGGAGGGACTAAGTACTTC. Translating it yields CASSLGPGGTKYF.

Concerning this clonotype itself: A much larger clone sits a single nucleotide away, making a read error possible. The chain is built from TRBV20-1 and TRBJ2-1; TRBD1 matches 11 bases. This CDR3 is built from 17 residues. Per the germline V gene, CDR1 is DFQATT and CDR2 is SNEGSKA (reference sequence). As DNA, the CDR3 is TGCAATGCTCCGGACAGGGGGCCGACGAGCTCCTACAATGAGCAGTTCTTC. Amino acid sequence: CNAPDRGPTSSYNEQFF.

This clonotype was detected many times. CDR3 DNA: TGTGCCAGCAGTCCCCGATTTAAAAACACTGAAGCTTTCTTT. Translated: CASSPRFKNTEAFF. The J gene is TRBJ1-1, the V gene TRBV12-3 or TRBV12-4; D ambiguous. Deletions cut 5 bases from V and 2 bases from J, with 12 bases between. This CDR3 comprises 14 residues.

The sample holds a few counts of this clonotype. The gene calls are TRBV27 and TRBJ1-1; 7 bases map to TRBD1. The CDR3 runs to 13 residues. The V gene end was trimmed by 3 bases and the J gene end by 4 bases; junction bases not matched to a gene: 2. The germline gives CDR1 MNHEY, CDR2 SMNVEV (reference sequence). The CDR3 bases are TGTGCCAGCAGTTTTAGACAGGGCACTGAAGCTTTCTTT. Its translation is CASSFRQGTEAFF.

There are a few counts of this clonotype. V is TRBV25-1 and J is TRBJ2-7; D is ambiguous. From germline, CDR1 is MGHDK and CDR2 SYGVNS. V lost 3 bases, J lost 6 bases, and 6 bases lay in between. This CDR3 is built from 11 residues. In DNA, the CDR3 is TGTGCCAGCAGTGACGGCCGCGAGCAGTACTTC. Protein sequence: CASSDGREQYF.

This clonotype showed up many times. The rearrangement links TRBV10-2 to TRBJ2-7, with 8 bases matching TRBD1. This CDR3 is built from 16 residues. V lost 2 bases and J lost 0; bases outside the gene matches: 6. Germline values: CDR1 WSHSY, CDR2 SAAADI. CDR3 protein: CASSEPGQATSYEQYF. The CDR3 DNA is TGCGCCAGCAGTGAGCCGGGACAGGCGACCTCCTACGAGCAGTACTTC.

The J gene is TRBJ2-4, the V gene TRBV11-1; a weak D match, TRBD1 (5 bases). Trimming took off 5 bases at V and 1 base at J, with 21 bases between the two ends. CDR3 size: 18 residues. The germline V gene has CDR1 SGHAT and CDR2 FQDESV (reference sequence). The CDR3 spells CASSLPYARGSAKNIQYF. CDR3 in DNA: TGTGCCAGCAGCCTCCCCTATGCTAGGGGATCGGCCAAAAACATTCAGTACTTC. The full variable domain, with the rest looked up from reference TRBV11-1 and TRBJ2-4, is EAEVAQSPRYKITEKSQAVAFWCDPISGHATLYWYRQILGQGPELLVQFQDESVVDDSQLPKDRFSAERLKGVDSTLKIQPAELGDSAMYLCASSLPYARGSAKNIQYFGAGTRLSVL.

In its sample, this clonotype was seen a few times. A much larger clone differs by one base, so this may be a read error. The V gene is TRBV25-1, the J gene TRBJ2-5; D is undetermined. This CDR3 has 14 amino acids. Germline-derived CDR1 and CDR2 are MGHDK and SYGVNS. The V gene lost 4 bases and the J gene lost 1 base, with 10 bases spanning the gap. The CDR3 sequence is CASSVTGFQETQYF. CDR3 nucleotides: TGTGCCAGCAGTGTTACGGGTTTCCAAGAGACCCAGTACTTC.

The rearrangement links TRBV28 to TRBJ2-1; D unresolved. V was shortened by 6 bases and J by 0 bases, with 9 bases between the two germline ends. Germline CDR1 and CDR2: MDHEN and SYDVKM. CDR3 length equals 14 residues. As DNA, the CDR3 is TGTGCCAGCAGAAAAGGACCCTCCTACAATGAGCAGTTCTTC. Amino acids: CASRKGPSYNEQFF.

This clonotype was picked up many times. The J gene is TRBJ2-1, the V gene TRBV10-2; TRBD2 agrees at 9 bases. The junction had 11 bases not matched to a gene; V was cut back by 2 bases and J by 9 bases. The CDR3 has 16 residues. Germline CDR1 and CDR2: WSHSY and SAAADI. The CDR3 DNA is TGCGCCAGCAGTGAGGAGCGCAGCGGGAGGAGGGGTGAGCAGTTCTTC. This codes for CASSEERSGRRGEQFF.

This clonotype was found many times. The CDR3 region has the DNA TGTGCCAGCAGTTCCGACAGGGTCACAGATACGCAGTATTTT. It specifies CASSSDRVTDTQYF. This sequence joins TRBV28 and TRBJ2-3; TRBD1 matches at 7 bases. Per germline, CDR1 MDHEN and CDR2 SYDVKM. V was clipped by 4 bases and J by 2 bases; unmatched bases: 3. The CDR3 spans 14 residues.

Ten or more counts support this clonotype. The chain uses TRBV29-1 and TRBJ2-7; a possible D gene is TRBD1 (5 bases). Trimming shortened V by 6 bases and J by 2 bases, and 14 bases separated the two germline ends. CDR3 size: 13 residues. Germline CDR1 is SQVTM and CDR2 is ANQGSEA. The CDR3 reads CSVRQGETYEQYF. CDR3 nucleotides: TGCAGCGTGCGGCAGGGTGAGACCTACGAGCAGTACTTC.

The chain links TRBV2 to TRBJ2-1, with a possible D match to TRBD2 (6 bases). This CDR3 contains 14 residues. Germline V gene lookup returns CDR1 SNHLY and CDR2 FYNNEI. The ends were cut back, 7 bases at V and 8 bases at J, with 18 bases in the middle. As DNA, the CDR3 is TGTGCCAGCACTGGGGACTCCACCACATATGAGCAGTTCTTC. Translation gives CASTGDSTTYEQFF.

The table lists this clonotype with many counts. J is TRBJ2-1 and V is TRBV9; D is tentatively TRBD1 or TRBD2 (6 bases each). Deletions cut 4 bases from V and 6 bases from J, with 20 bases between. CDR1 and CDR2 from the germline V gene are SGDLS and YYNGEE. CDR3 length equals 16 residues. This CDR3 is CASSPSGGRGRNEQFF. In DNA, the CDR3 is TGTGCCAGCAGCCCCAGTGGGGGCCGGGGGCGCAATGAGCAGTTCTTC.

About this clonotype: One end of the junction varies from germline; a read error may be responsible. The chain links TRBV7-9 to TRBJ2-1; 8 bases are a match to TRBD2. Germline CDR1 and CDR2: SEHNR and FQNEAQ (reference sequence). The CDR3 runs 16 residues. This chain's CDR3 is CAISRWAGGRINEQFF. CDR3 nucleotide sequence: TGTGCCATCAGCCGATGGGCGGGGGGCCGGATCAATGAGCAGTTCTTC. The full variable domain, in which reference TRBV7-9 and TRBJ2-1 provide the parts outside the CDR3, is DTGVSQNPRHKITKRGQNVTFRCDPISEHNRLYWYRQTLGQGPEFLTYFQNEAQLEKSRLLSDRFSAERPKGSFSTLEIQRTEQGDSAMYLCAISRWAGGRINEQFFGPGTRLTVL.

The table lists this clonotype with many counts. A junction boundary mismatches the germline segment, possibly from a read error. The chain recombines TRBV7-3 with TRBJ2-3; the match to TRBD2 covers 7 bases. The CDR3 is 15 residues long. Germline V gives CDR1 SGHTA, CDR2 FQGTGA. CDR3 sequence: CASSLTGGSTDTQYF. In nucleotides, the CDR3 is TGCGCCAGCAGCTTGACGGGGGGATCCACAGATACGCAGTATTTT.

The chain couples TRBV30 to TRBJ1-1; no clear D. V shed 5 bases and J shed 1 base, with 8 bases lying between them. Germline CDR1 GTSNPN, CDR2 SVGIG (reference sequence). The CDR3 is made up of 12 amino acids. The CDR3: CAWGEENTEAFF. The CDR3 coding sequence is TGTGCCTGGGGGGAAGAGAACACTGAAGCTTTCTTT.

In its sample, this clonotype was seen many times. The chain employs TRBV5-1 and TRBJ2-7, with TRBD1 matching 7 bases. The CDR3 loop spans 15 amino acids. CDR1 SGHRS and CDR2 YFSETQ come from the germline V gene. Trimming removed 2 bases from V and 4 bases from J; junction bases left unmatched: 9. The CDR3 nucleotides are TGCGCCAGCAGCTTAGGACAGGCCTCGAGATACGAGCAGTACTTC. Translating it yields CASSLGQASRYEQYF.

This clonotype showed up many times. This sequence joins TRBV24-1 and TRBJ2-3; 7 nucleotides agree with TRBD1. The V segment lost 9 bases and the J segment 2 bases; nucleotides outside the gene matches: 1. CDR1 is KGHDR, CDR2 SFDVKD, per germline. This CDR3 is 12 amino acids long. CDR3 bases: TGTGCCACCGGGACAGACACAGATACGCAGTATTTT. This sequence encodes CATGTDTDTQYF.

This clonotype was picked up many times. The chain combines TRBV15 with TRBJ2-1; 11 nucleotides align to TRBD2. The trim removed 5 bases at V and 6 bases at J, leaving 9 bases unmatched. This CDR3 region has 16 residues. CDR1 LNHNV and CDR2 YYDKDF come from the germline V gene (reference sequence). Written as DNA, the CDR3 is TGTGCCACCAGCGGAAGACTAGCGGGAAGGGGCAATGAGCAGTTCTTC. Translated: CATSGRLAGRGNEQFF.

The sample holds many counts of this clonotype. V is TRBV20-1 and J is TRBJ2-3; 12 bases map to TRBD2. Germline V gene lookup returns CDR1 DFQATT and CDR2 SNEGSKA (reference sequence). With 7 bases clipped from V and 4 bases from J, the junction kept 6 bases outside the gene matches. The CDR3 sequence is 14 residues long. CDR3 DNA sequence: TGCAGTGTGACTAGCGGGGGTTGGGCAGATACGCAGTATTTT. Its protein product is CSVTSGGWADTQYF.

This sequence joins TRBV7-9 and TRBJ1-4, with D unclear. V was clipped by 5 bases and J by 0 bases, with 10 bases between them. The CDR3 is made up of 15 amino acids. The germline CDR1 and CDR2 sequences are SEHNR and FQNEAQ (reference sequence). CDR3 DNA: TGTGCCAGCAGCCCCGCAACAACAACTAATGAAAAACTGTTTTTT. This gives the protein CASSPATTTNEKLFF. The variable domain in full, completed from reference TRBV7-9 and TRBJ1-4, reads DTGVSQNPRHKITKRGQNVTFRCDPISEHNRLYWYRQTLGQGPEFLTYFQNEAQLEKSRLLSDRFSAERPKGSFSTLEIQRTEQGDSAMYLCASSPATTTNEKLFFGSGTQLSVL.

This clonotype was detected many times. The DNA of the CDR3 is TGCGCCAGCCGTCAGTCGCTCAATTCACCCCTCCACTTT. This encodes CASRQSLNSPLHF. This sequence joins TRBV5-1 and TRBJ1-6; the D is unclear. V was shortened by 7 bases and J by 7 bases, with 12 bases between the two germline ends. Germline lookup yields CDR1 SGHRS and CDR2 YFSETQ. The CDR3 extends over 13 amino acids. The full variable domain, rest sourced from reference TRBV5-1 and TRBJ1-6, is KAGVTQTPRYLIKTRGQQVTLSCSPISGHRSVSWYQQTPGQGLQFLFEYFSETQRNKGNFPGRFSGRQFSNSRSEMNVSTLELGDSALYLCASRQSLNSPLHFGNGTRLTVT.

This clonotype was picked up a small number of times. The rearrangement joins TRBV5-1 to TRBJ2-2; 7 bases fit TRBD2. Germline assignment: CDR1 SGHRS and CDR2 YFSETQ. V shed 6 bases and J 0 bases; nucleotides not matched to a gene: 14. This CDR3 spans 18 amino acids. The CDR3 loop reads CASTMGGTHRANTGELFF. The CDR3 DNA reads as TGCGCCAGCACCATGGGAGGGACCCATAGGGCGAACACCGGGGAGCTGTTTTTT.

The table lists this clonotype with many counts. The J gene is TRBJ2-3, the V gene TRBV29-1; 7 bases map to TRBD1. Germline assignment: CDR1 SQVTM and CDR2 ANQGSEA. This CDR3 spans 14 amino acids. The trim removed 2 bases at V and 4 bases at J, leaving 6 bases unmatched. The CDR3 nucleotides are TGCAGCGTTGAACAGTCAGGGGGACCAGATACGCAGTATTTT. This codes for CSVEQSGGPDTQYF.

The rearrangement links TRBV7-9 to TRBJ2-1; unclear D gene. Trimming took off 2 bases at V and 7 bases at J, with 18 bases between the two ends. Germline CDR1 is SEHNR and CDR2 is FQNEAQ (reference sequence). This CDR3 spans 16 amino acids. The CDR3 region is CASSLKLWAEENEQFF. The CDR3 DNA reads TGTGCCAGCAGCTTAAAACTCTGGGCAGAGGAGAATGAGCAGTTCTTC.

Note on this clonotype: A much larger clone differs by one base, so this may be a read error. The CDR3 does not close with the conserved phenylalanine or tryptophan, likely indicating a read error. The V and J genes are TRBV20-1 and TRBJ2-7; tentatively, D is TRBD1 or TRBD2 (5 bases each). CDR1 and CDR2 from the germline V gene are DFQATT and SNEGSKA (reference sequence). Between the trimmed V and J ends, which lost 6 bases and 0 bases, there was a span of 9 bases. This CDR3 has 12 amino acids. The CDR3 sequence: CSAWGNSYEQYL. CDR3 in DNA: TGCAGTGCGTGGGGGAACTCCTACGAGCAGTACTTG.

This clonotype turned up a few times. In nucleotides, the CDR3 is TGTGCCACCTCGAGCGGGGGGCCCGACCAAGAGCAGTTCTTC. This gives the protein CATSSGGPDQEQFF. V and J are TRBV27 and TRBJ2-1, with TRBD2 matching 9 bases. Germline loops: CDR1 MNHEY, CDR2 SMNVEV (reference sequence). The CDR3 is 14 amino acids. The ends lost 10 bases at V and 10 bases at J; junction bases unmatched: 14.

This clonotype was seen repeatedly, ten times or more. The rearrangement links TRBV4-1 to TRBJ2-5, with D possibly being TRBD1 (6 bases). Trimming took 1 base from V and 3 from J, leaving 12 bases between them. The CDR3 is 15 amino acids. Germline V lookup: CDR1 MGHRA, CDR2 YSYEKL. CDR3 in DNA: TGCGCCAGCAGCCAAGTGGGCGGACAGAAAGAGACCCAGTACTTC. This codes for CASSQVGGQKETQYF.

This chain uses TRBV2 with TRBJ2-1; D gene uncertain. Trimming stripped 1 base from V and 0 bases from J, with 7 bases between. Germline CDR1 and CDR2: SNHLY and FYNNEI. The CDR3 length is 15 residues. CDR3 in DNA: TGTGCCAGCAGTGAAGAACCTTTCTCCTACAATGAGCAGTTCTTC. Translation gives CASSEEPFSYNEQFF.